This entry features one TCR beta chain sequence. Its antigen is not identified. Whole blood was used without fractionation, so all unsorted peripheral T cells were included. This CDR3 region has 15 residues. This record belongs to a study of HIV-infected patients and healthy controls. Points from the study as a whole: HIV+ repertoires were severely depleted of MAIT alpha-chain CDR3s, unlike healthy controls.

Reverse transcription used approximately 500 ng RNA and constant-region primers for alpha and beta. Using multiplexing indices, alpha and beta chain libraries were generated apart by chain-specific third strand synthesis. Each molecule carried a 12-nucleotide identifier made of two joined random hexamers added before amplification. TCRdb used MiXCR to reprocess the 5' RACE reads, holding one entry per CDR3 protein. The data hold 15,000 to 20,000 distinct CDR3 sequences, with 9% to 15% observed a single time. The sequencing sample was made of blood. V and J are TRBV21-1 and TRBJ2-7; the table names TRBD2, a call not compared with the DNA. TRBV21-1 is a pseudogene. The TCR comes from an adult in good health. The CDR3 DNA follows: TGTGCCAGCAGCAAAGGTGGTAAAACGGAGGCCGAGCAGTACTTC. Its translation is CASSKGGKTEAEQYF.